The entry that follows covers one TCR beta chain sequence. What it binds is unknown. The ends were cut back, 3 bases at V and 4 bases at J, with 12 bases in the middle. This CDR3 spans 13 amino acids. Germline V CDR1 and CDR2: DFQATT, SNEGSKA (reference sequence). MiXCR was run by TCRdb on the 5' RACE reads, yielding one entry per CDR3 protein. Among 46,000 or so distinct CDR3 sequences, just under 4.5% were seen once, and the ten largest hold around 5%. The sample originates from a study of neurological immune-mediated disorders. Findings of the study overall: With the multiple sclerosis repertoire cluster, neither clinical nor MRI features showed any association.

Sample: PBMCs. The source of this sequence is a woman aged 55-70 years with multiple sclerosis. The V gene is TRBV20-1, the J gene TRBJ1-2; no firm D call. In DNA, the CDR3 is TGCAGTGCTAGTGTTGTAAAGATCTATGGCTACACCTTC. Protein product: CSASVVKIYGYTF.